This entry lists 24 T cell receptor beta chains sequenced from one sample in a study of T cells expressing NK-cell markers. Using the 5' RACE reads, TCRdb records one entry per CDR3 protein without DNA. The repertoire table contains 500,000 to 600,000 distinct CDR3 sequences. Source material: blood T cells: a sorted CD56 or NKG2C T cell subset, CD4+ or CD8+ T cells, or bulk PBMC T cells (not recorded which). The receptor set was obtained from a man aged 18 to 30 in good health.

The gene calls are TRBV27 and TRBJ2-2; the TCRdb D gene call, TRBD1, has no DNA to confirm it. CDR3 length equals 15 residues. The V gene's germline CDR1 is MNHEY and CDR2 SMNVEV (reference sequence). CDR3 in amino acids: CASSLGRWLGGELFF.

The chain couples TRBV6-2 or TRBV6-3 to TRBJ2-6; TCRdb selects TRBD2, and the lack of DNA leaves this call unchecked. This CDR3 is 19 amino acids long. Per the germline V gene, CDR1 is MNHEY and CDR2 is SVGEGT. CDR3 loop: CASSWSRDYTFSGANVLTF.

CDR3 in amino acids: CASSPSGGTNEKLFF. This rearrangement joins TRBV18 to TRBJ1-4. Germline V gene sequence: CDR1 KGHSH, CDR2 LQKENI. The CDR3 length is 15 residues.

CDR3 amino acids: CASSLEGAYNEQFF. This chain connects TRBV5-4 to TRBJ2-1. Germline CDR1 reads SGHNT; CDR2 reads YYREEE (reference sequence). This CDR3 spans 14 amino acids.

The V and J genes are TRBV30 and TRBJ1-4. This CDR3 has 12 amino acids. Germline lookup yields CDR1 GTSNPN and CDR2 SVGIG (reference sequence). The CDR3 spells CAWRRLNEKLFF.

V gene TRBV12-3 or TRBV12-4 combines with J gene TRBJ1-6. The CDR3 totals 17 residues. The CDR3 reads CASSLSFGGVGFSPLHF.

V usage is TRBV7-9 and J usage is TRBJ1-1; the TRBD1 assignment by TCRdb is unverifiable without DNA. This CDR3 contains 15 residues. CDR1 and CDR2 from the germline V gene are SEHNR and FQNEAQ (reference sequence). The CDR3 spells CASSSNLGRGTEAFF. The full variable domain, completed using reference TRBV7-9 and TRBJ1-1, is DTGVSQNPRHKITKRGQNVTFRCDPISEHNRLYWYRQTLGQGPEFLTYFQNEAQLEKSRLLSDRFSAERPKGSFSTLEIQRTEQGDSAMYLCASSSNLGRGTEAFFGQGTRLTVV.

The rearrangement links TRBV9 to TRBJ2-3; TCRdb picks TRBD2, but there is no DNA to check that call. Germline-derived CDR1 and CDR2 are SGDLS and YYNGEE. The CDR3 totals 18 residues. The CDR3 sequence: CASSVASGRAYSTDTQYF.

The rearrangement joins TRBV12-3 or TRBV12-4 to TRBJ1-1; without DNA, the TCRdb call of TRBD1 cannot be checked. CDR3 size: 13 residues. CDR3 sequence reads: CASSLNRGTEAFF.

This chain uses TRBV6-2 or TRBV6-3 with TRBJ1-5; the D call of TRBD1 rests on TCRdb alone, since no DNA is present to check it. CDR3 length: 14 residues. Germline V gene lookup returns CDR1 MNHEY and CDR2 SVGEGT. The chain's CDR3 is CASSTGFIAQPQHF.

The CDR3 loop is CASSFPGPSTDTQYF. The chain combines TRBV28 with TRBJ2-3; TCRdb lists TRBD1, though no DNA is available to test this call. CDR3 size: 15 residues. Germline V gene data show CDR1 as MDHEN and CDR2 as SYDVKM.

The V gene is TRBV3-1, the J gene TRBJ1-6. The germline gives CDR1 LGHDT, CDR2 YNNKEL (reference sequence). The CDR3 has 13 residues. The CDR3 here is CASGTLGNSPLHF.

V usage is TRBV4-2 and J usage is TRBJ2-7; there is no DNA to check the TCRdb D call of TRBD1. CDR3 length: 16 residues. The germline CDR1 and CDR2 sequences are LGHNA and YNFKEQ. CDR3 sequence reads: CASSQVRDRAPYEQYF.

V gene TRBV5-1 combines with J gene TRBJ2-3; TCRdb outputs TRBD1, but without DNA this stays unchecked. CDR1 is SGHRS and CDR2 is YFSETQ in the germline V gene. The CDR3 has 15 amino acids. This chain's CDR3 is CASRGQRTVPDTQYF. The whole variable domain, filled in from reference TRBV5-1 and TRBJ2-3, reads KAGVTQTPRYLIKTRGQQVTLSCSPISGHRSVSWYQQTPGQGLQFLFEYFSETQRNKGNFPGRFSGRQFSNSRSEMNVSTLELGDSALYLCASRGQRTVPDTQYFGPGTRLTVL.

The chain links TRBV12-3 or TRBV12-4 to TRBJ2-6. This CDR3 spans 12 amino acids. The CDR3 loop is CASGTGANVLTF.

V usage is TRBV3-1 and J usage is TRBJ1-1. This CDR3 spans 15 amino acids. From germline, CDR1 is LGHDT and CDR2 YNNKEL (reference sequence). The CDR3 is CASSRLREGNTEAFF.

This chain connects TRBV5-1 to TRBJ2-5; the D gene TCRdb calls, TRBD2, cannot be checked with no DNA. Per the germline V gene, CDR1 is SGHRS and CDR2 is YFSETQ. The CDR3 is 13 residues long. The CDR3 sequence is CASSFSGDGTQYF.

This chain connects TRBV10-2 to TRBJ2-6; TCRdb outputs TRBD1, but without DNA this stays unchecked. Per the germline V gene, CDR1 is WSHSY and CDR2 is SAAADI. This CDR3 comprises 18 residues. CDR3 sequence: CASSEQGALSSGANVLTF.

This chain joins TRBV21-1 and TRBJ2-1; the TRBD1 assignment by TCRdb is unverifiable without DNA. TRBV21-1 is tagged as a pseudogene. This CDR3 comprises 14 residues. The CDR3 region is CASMIGDRAHEQFF.

The CDR3 reads CATSRAAGGGRDTQYF. V gene TRBV15 combines with J gene TRBJ2-3; TCRdb outputs TRBD1, but without DNA this stays unchecked. Germline V gives CDR1 LNHNV, CDR2 YYDKDF (reference sequence). The CDR3 covers 16 residues.

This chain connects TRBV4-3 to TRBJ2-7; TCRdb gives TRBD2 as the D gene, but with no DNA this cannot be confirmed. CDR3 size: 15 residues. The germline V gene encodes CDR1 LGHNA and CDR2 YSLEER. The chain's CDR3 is CASSQSASGNYEQYF.

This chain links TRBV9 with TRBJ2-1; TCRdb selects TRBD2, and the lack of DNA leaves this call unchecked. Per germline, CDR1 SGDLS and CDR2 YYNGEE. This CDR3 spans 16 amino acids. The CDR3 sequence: CASSVSGSLGNNEQFF.

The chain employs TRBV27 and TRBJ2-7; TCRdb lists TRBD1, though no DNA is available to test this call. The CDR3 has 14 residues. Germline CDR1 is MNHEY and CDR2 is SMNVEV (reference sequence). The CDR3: CASNPGQQVHEQYF.

The CDR3 reads CASSLGVGLPDVEQFF. The chain carries TRBV18 and TRBJ2-1; the TRBD1 assignment by TCRdb is unverifiable without DNA. Germline V gives CDR1 KGHSH, CDR2 LQKENI. This CDR3 is 16 amino acids long.